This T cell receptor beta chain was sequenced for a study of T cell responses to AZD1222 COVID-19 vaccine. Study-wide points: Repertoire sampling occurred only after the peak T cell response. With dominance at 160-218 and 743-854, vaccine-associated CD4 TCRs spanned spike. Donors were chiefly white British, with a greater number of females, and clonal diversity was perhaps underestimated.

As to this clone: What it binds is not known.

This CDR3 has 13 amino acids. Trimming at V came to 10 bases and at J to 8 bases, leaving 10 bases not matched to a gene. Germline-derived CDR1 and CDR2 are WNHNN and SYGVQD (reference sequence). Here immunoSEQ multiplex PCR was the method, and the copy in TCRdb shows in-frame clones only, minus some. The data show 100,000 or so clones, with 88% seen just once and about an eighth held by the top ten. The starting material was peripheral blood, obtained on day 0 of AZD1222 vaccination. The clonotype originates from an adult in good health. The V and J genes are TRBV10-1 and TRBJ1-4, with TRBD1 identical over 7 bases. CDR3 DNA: TGCGCCATTATCGGACAGGTTTGGGAAAAACTGTTTTTT. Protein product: CAIIGQVWEKLFF.